The 8 T cell receptor beta chains listed next were all sequenced from one sample in a study of blood T cell repertoires in COVID-19. The data were produced by immunoSEQ multiplex PCR, yet TCRdb's version contains in-frame clones alone and is incomplete. The table shows about 90,000 clones, with over 75% occurring only once. Input material: peripheral blood. The receptors were gathered from a human donor in a cohort sampled during active COVID-19.

The J gene is TRBJ1-1, the V gene TRBV28, with a weak D call TRBD1 (6 bases). In germline, CDR1 is MDHEN, CDR2 SYDVKM. The CDR3 extends over 16 amino acids. The V gene lost 2 bases and the J gene lost 0 bases, with 13 bases spanning the gap. The CDR3 loop reads CASSLRWTALNTEAFF. CDR3 coding DNA: TGTGCCAGCAGTTTACGATGGACAGCATTGAACACTGAAGCTTTCTTT.

The genes are TRBV20-1 and TRBJ2-2, with D maybe TRBD1 (9 bases). With 3 bases removed from V and 1 base from J, the gap between germline ends came to 15 bases. Germline V lookup: CDR1 DFQATT, CDR2 SNEGSKA (reference sequence). CDR3 size: 16 residues. In DNA form, the CDR3 reads TGCAGTGCTAGTGCGGGGGGACAGGGGAACACCGGGGAGCTGTTTTTT. Protein sequence: CSASAGGQGNTGELFF.

The chain has TRBV5-1 and TRBJ1-1; D call uncertain. The CDR3 contains 15 residues. Germline-derived CDR1 and CDR2 are SGHRS and YFSETQ. V lost 0 bases, J lost 1 base, and 10 bases lay in between. In DNA form, the CDR3 reads TGCGCCAGCAGCTTGGTCGCAGTCTCGAACACTGAAGCTTTCTTT. Translating it yields CASSLVAVSNTEAFF. Looking up the rest from reference TRBV5-1 and TRBJ1-1 gives the full variable domain: KAGVTQTPRYLIKTRGQQVTLSCSPISGHRSVSWYQQTPGQGLQFLFEYFSETQRNKGNFPGRFSGRQFSNSRSEMNVSTLELGDSALYLCASSLVAVSNTEAFFGQGTRLTVV.

This clone was counted once. The V gene is TRBV7-2, the J gene TRBJ1-2; TRBD1 might be the D (6 bases). The CDR3 consists of 13 residues. V lost 3 bases and J lost 7, with 12 bases in between. Looked up from germline, CDR1 is SGHTA and CDR2 is FQGNSA. The CDR3 spells CASSFNRAGGYTF. The CDR3 nucleotides read TGTGCCAGCAGCTTCAACAGGGCTGGTGGCTACACCTTC.

To note about this clone: An end of the junction differs from the germline gene, which may be a read error. This chain links TRBV12-3 or TRBV12-4 with TRBJ1-4; D might be TRBD1 (5 bases). The length of the CDR3 is 13 residues. CDR3 DNA: TGTGCCAGCGACCCGGGGACTAAGGAAAAACTGTTTTTT. Amino acids: CASDPGTKEKLFF.

V and J are TRBV25-1 and TRBJ1-6; TRBD1 aligns across 12 bases. Germline CDR1 and CDR2: MGHDK and SYGVNS. The V and J ends lost 6 bases and 10 bases, in that order; junction bases with no gene match: 7. The CDR3 runs to 15 residues. The CDR3 reads CASRGDRGLGSPLHF. CDR3 in DNA: TGTGCCAGCAGGGGGGACAGGGGGCTCGGATCACCCCTCCACTTT.

This chain links TRBV18 with TRBJ1-5, with D uncertain. CDR1 is KGHSH, CDR2 LQKENI, per germline. V gave up 5 bases and J gave up 8 bases, with 7 bases separating them. This CDR3 spans 11 amino acids. CDR3 loop: CASSSGEPQHF. The CDR3 bases are TGTGCCAGCTCATCGGGAGAGCCCCAGCATTTT.

The chain employs TRBV5-1 and TRBJ2-5; D ambiguous. V lost 0 bases and J lost 0, with 9 bases in between. This CDR3 has 15 amino acids. The germline CDR1 and CDR2 sequences are SGHRS and YFSETQ. CDR3 protein: CASSLAMEYQETQYF. In nucleotides, the CDR3 is TGCGCCAGCAGCTTGGCCATGGAGTACCAAGAGACCCAGTACTTC. Combining the CDR3 with reference TRBV5-1 and TRBJ2-5 gives the whole variable domain KAGVTQTPRYLIKTRGQQVTLSCSPISGHRSVSWYQQTPGQGLQFLFEYFSETQRNKGNFPGRFSGRQFSNSRSEMNVSTLELGDSALYLCASSLAMEYQETQYFGPGTRLLVL.